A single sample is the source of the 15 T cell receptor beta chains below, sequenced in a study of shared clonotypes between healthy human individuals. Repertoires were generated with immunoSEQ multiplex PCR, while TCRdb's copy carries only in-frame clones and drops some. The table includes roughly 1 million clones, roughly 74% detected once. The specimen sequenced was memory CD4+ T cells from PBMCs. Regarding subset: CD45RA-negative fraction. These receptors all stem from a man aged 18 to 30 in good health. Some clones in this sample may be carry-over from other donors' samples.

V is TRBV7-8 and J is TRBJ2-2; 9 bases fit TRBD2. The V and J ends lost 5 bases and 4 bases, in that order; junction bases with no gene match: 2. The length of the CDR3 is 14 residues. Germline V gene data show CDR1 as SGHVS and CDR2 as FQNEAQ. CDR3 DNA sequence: TGTGCCAGCAGCCTTAGCGGGAGCACCGGGGAGCTGTTTTTT. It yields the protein CASSLSGSTGELFF.

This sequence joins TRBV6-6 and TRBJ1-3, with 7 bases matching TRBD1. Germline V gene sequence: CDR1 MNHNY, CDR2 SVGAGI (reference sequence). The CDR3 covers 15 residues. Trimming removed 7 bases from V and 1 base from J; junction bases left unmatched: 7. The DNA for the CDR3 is TGTGCCAGCACGAGACAGGGAGTTTCTGGAAACACCATATATTTT. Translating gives CASTRQGVSGNTIYF.

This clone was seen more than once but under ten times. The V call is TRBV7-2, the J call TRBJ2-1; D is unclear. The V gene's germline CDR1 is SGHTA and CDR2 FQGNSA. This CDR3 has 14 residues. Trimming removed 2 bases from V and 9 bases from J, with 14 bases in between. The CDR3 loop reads CASSLLGTPGEQFF. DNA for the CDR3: TGTGCCAGCAGCTTATTAGGTACCCCAGGTGAGCAGTTCTTC. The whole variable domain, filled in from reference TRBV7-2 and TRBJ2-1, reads GAGVSQSPSNKVTEKGKDVELRCDPISGHTALYWYRQSLGQGLEFLIYFQGNSAPDKSGLPSDRFSAERTGGSVSTLTIQRTQQEDSAVYLCASSLLGTPGEQFFGPGTRLTVL.

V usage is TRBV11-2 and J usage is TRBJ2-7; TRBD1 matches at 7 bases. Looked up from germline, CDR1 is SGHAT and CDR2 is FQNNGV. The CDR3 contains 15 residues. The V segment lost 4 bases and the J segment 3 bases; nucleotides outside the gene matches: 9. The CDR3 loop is CASSSFPGQSYEQYF. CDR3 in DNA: TGTGCCAGCAGCTCTTTCCCGGGACAGAGCTACGAGCAGTACTTC.

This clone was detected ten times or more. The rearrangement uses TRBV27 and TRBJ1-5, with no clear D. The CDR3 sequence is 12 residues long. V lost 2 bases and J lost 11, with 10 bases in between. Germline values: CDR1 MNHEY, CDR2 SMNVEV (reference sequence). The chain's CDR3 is CASSLIGQAQHF. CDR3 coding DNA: TGTGCCAGCAGTTTAATTGGGCAGGCCCAGCATTTT.

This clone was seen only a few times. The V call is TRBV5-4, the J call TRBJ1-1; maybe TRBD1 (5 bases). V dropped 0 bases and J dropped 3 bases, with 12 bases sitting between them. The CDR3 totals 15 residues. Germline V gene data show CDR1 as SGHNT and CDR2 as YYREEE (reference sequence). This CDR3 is CASSLEQEWDTEAFF. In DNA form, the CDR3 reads TGTGCCAGCAGCTTGGAACAGGAGTGGGACACTGAAGCTTTCTTT.

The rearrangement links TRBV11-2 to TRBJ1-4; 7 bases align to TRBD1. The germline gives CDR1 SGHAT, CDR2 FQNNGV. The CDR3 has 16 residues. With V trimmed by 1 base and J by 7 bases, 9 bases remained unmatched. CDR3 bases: TGTGCCAGCAGCTTAGCCTTGGCAGGGGGAACTGAAAAACTGTTTTTT. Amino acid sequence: CASSLALAGGTEKLFF.

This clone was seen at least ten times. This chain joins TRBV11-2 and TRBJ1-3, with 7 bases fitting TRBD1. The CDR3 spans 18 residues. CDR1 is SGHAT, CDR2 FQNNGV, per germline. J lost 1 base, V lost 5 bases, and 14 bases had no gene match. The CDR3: CASSPRQGRSSSGNTIYF. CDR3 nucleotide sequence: TGTGCCAGCAGCCCGCGACAGGGCCGTTCCTCATCTGGAAACACCATATATTTT.

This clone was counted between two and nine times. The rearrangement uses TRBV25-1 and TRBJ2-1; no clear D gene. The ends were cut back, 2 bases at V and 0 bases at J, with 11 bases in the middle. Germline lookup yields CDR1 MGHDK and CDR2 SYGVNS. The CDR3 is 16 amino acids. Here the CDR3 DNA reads TGTGCCAGCAGTGAAGTCGGACGTAGCTCCTACAATGAGCAGTTCTTC. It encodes CASSEVGRSSYNEQFF.

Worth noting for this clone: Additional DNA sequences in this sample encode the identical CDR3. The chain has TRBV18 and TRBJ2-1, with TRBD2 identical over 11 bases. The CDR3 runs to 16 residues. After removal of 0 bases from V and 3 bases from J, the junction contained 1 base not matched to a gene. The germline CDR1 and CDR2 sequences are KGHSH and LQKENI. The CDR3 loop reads CASSPPGTSGYNEQFF. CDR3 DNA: TGTGCCAGCTCACCACCCGGGACTAGCGGCTACAATGAGCAGTTCTTC.

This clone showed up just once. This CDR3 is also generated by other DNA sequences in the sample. The DNA of the CDR3 is TGCGCCAGCAGCCAGAACCAAGAGACCCAGTACTTC. Translating it yields CASSQNQETQYF. This sequence joins TRBV5-1 and TRBJ2-5; D ambiguous. The germline gives CDR1 SGHRS, CDR2 YFSETQ. This CDR3 is 12 amino acids long. With 4 bases removed from V and 0 bases from J, the gap between germline ends came to 4 bases.

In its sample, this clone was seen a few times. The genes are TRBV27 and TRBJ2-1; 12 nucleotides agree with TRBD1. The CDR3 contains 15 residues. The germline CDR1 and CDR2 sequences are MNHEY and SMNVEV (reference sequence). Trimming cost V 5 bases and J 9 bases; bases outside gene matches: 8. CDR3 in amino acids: CASSLRGQGAGEQFF. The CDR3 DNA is TGTGCCAGCAGTCTAAGGGGACAGGGGGCCGGTGAGCAGTTCTTC.

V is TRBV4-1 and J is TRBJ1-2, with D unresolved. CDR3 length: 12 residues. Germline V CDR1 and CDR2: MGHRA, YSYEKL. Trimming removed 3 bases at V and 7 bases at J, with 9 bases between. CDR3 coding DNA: TGCGCCAGCAGCCACGACGCGGCTGGCTACACCTTC. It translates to CASSHDAAGYTF.

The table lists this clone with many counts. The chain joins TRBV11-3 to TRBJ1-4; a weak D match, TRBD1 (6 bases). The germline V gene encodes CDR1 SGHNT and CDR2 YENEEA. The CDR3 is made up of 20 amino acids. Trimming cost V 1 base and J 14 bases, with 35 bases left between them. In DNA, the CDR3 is TGTGCCAGCAGCTTAGCAAGGGGGACTAGCGGAGGACCTTTTAGGGGTTGGCTGTTTTTT. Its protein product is CASSLARGTSGGPFRGWLFF.

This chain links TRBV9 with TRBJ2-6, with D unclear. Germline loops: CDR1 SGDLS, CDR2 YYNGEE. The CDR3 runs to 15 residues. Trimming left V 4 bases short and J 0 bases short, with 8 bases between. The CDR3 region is CASSPIRSGANVLTF. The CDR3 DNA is TGTGCCAGCAGCCCCATCCGCTCTGGGGCCAACGTCCTGACTTTC.